Below, 30 T cell receptor beta chains from the same sample are listed, as sequenced in a study of shared clonotypes between healthy human individuals. Profiling relied on immunoSEQ multiplex PCR, and the TCRdb table lists in-frame clones only, not all of them. The sample lists 330,000 or so clones; approximately 79% were seen once. Material: memory CD4+ T cells sorted from blood. Subset specified: CD45RA-negative fraction. Every receptor here comes from a young man in good health.

The chain recombines TRBV6-1 with TRBJ2-1; 7 bases are a match to TRBD1. The CDR3 spans 15 residues. V shed 6 bases, J shed 3 bases, and the junction held 8 bases outside the gene matches. The germline CDR1 and CDR2 sequences are MNHNS and SASEGT. The chain's CDR3 is CASRRLTGDYNEQFF. CDR3 nucleotides: TGTGCCAGCAGACGCCTAACAGGGGACTACAATGAGCAGTTCTTC.

In this sample, this clone turned up once. The chain recombines TRBV28 with TRBJ1-2, with D perhaps matching TRBD1 (6 bases). The CDR3 runs to 14 residues. V gave up 4 bases and J gave up 2 bases, with 11 bases separating them. Germline-derived CDR1 and CDR2 are MDHEN and SYDVKM. The CDR3 nucleotides are TGTGCCAGCAGTTACCCCGGACAGAACTATGGCTACACCTTC. Its protein is CASSYPGQNYGYTF.

J is TRBJ2-3 and V is TRBV19; 9 bases line up with TRBD1. The CDR3 contains 15 residues. Germline-derived CDR1 and CDR2 are LNHDA and SQIVND (reference sequence). Trimming took 9 bases from V and 6 from J; bases not matched to a gene: 13. The CDR3 DNA follows: TGTGCCAGCACCCCCCAACAGGGGGCTGGGGATACGCAGTATTTT. Protein product: CASTPQQGAGDTQYF.

This clone came up once. The rearrangement uses TRBV5-1 and TRBJ2-3; maybe TRBD1 (5 bases). The CDR3 is 16 residues long. Germline V gene data show CDR1 as SGHRS and CDR2 as YFSETQ. V shed 4 bases and J shed 3 bases, with 18 bases lying between them. CDR3 amino acids: CASSRQGRGATDTQYF. The CDR3 DNA sequence: TGCGCCAGCAGCCGCCAAGGAAGGGGCGCGACAGATACGCAGTATTTT.

The gene calls are TRBV9 and TRBJ1-3, with D unclear. Germline V gives CDR1 SGDLS, CDR2 YYNGEE. V lost 3 bases and J lost 0, with 7 bases in between. The CDR3 runs 14 residues. CDR3 region: CASSAGLSGNTIYF. The CDR3 nucleotides are TGTGCCAGCAGCGCCGGACTCTCTGGAAACACCATATATTTT.

The CDR3 loop is CASSLGAWDRQFF. The CDR3 nucleotides are TGTGCCAGCAGTTTGGGGGCATGGGATAGACAGTTCTTC. This chain connects TRBV28 to TRBJ2-1; tentatively, D is TRBD1 (6 bases). This CDR3 has 13 residues. Germline V gene sequence: CDR1 MDHEN, CDR2 SYDVKM. The ends were cut back, 3 bases at V and 13 bases at J, with 16 bases in the middle.

This clone came up once. The chain links TRBV5-4 to TRBJ2-1; 9 nucleotides align to TRBD2. From germline, CDR1 is SGHNT and CDR2 YYREEE (reference sequence). The J segment lost 7 bases and the V segment lost 4 bases, leaving 9 bases of the junction unmatched. The CDR3 contains 15 residues. CDR3 protein: CASSKPGLASNEQFF. CDR3 DNA: TGTGCCAGCAGCAAGCCGGGACTAGCCTCTAATGAGCAGTTCTTC.

This clone was seen only a few times. The chain uses TRBV6-5 and TRBJ2-2; tentatively, D is TRBD1 (5 bases). Germline loops: CDR1 MNHEY, CDR2 SVGAGI. The CDR3 contains 15 residues. Trimming removed 0 bases at V and 2 bases at J, with 7 bases between. CDR3 loop: CASSYSTENTGELFF. The CDR3, as DNA: TGTGCCAGCAGTTACTCGACAGAAAACACCGGGGAGCTGTTTTTT.

The chain couples TRBV4-3 to TRBJ2-2; TRBD2 aligns across 7 bases. V gave up 3 bases and J gave up 5 bases; unmatched junction bases: 9. The CDR3 consists of 16 residues. CDR1 is LGHNA, CDR2 YSLEER, per germline. Written as DNA, the CDR3 is TGCGCCAGCAGCCACGCCATACCCGGGGGGACCGGGGAGCTGTTTTTT. This encodes CASSHAIPGGTGELFF.

The chain carries TRBV14 and TRBJ2-3; D gene ambiguous. V lost 4 bases to trimming and J lost 6 bases, with 8 bases between them. The CDR3 consists of 12 residues. The germline gives CDR1 SGHDN, CDR2 FVKESK. The CDR3 spells CASSLARDTQYF. The CDR3 region has the DNA TGTGCCAGCAGCCTAGCCCGGGATACGCAGTATTTT.

The chain joins TRBV29-1 to TRBJ2-2, with 12 positions matching TRBD2. CDR1 and CDR2 from the germline V gene are SQVTM and ANQGSEA. The CDR3 has 16 residues. V was pared by 1 base and J by 5 bases, with 5 bases of the junction left unmatched. The DNA of the CDR3 is TGCAGCGTTGAAGGACTAGCGGGAGCTTCAACCGGGGAGCTGTTTTTT. Translated, it gives CSVEGLAGASTGELFF.

The V gene is TRBV18, the J gene TRBJ1-5; TRBD1 agrees at 7 bases. In germline, CDR1 is KGHSH, CDR2 LQKENI. V shed 2 bases, J shed 5 bases, and the junction held 6 bases outside the gene matches. The CDR3 extends over 15 amino acids. CDR3 amino acids: CASSPTTGPHQPQHF. Here the CDR3 DNA reads TGTGCCAGCTCACCAACGACAGGGCCCCATCAGCCCCAGCATTTT.

This clone was recorded a few times. Other DNA sequences in this sample translate to the same CDR3. The V gene is TRBV18, the J gene TRBJ1-1; no reliable D call. CDR3 length: 15 residues. Deletions cut 1 base from V and 5 bases from J, with 14 bases between. Looked up from germline, CDR1 is KGHSH and CDR2 is LQKENI. CDR3 amino acids: CASSPRVEVRTEAFF. CDR3 DNA: TGTGCCAGCTCACCACGAGTGGAGGTTCGAACTGAAGCTTTCTTT.

This clone was counted ten times or more. The gene calls are TRBV7-2 and TRBJ2-2, with a tentative D call TRBD1 (5 bases). V lost 5 bases and J lost 4, with 8 bases in between. This CDR3 comprises 13 residues. CDR1 and CDR2 from the germline V gene are SGHTA and FQGNSA. CDR3 region: CASSRQSTGELFF. The CDR3 nucleotides are TGTGCCAGCAGCCGACAGTCCACCGGGGAGCTGTTTTTT.

Notes on this clone: A junction end diverges from the germline sequence, so it may reflect a read error. Other DNA sequences within the sample encode an identical CDR3. The rearrangement uses TRBV18 and TRBJ1-6; maybe TRBD1 (5 bases). This CDR3 contains 14 residues. Germline V lookup: CDR1 KGHSH, CDR2 LQKENI. Here the CDR3 DNA reads TGTGCCAGTTCACAAGGGGCGGATAATTCACCCCTCCACTTT. This codes for CASSQGADNSPLHF.

This rearrangement joins TRBV10-2 to TRBJ2-2; D call uncertain. The CDR3 length is 11 residues. CDR1 is WSHSY, CDR2 SAAADI, per germline. Trimming pared 6 bases from V and 6 bases from J, leaving 5 bases between. CDR3 amino acids: CASRDAGELFF. The CDR3 nucleotides read TGCGCCAGCAGAGACGCCGGGGAGCTGTTTTTT.

The J gene is TRBJ2-6, the V gene TRBV25-1; perhaps TRBD1 as D (5 bases). The germline V gene encodes CDR1 MGHDK and CDR2 SYGVNS. Deletions cut 5 bases from V and 5 bases from J, with 22 bases between. CDR3 size: 18 residues. The CDR3: CASSSTSTGQSRANVLTF. The CDR3 nucleotides read TGTGCCAGCAGTAGTACTTCAACTGGACAAAGTCGGGCCAACGTCCTGACTTTC.

The CDR3 bases are TGTGCCAGCAGTGAGACCGGGACAGGGTCGGGACAGCCCCAGCATTTT. Residues: CASSETGTGSGQPQHF. The rearrangement links TRBV2 to TRBJ1-5, with 9 bases aligning to TRBD1. The CDR3 has 16 amino acids. J lost 7 bases, V lost 3 bases, and 10 bases had no gene match. Germline V gene sequence: CDR1 SNHLY, CDR2 FYNNEI. The variable domain in full, with the rest retrieved from reference TRBV2 and TRBJ1-5, is EPEVTQTPSHQVTQMGQEVILRCVPISNHLYFYWYRQILGQKVEFLVSFYNNEISEKSEIFDDQFSVERPDGSNFTLKIRSTKLEDSAMYFCASSETGTGSGQPQHFGDGTRLSIL.

This rearrangement joins TRBV28 to TRBJ2-7; D may be TRBD1 or TRBD2 (5 bases each). V dropped 10 bases and J dropped 3 bases, with 22 bases sitting between them. The CDR3 loop spans 15 amino acids. Germline values: CDR1 MDHEN, CDR2 SYDVKM. CDR3 amino acids: CAIRGTGTANYEQYF. CDR3 coding DNA: TGTGCCATCCGCGGAACCGGGACGGCGAACTACGAGCAGTACTTC. Full variable domain (remainder filled in from reference TRBV28 and TRBJ2-7): DVKVTQSSRYLVKRTGEKVFLECVQDMDHENMFWYRQDPGLGLRLIYFSYDVKMKEKGDIPEGYSVSREKKERFSLILESASTNQTSMYLCAIRGTGTANYEQYFGPGTRLTVT.

The chain uses TRBV5-1 and TRBJ1-2; the D is unclear. CDR3 length: 12 amino acids. Deletions cut 3 bases from V and 5 bases from J, with 8 bases between. CDR1 is SGHRS, CDR2 YFSETQ, per germline. The CDR3 spells CASSSEEYGYTF. CDR3 sequence (DNA): TGCGCCAGCAGCTCGGAGGAGTATGGCTACACCTTC.

The V and J genes are TRBV7-2 and TRBJ2-7, with 11 bases aligning to TRBD2. The CDR3 length is 16 residues. Trimming cost V 6 bases and J 0 bases; bases outside gene matches: 7. CDR1 SGHTA and CDR2 FQGNSA come from the germline V gene. The CDR3 protein is CASRPRTSGLSYEQYF. The CDR3 coding sequence is TGTGCCAGCAGGCCCAGGACTAGCGGGCTCTCCTACGAGCAGTACTTC.

The V and J genes are TRBV30 and TRBJ2-3, with TRBD2 identical over 7 bases. Germline CDR1 is GTSNPN and CDR2 is SVGIG (reference sequence). The trim removed 4 bases at V and 0 bases at J, leaving 10 bases unmatched. This CDR3 contains 16 residues. As DNA, the CDR3 is TGTGCCTGGAAGGGCGGGAGCCTATTTAGCACAGATACGCAGTATTTT. Translating it yields CAWKGGSLFSTDTQYF.

This chain joins TRBV18 and TRBJ2-1; 9 bases are a match to TRBD1. Germline assignment: CDR1 KGHSH and CDR2 LQKENI. This CDR3 is 14 amino acids long. The V and J ends lost 4 bases and 10 bases, in that order; junction bases with no gene match: 8. The CDR3 sequence: CASSQGTGGDEQFF. In DNA, the CDR3 is TGTGCCAGCTCACAAGGAACAGGGGGCGACGAGCAGTTCTTC.

CDR3 region: CAWREPGQGKNEQFF. CDR3 DNA sequence: TGTGCCTGGAGGGAACCGGGACAGGGAAAGAATGAGCAGTTCTTC. This chain joins TRBV30 and TRBJ2-1; 9 nucleotides line up with TRBD1. With V trimmed by 3 bases and J by 7 bases, 10 bases remained unmatched. Germline V gene lookup returns CDR1 GTSNPN and CDR2 SVGIG (reference sequence). The CDR3 is 15 residues long.

The CDR3 spells CASSPRGGPTEAFF. CDR3 DNA: TGTGCCAGCTCACCCAGGGGGGGGCCCACTGAAGCTTTCTTT. The chain is built from TRBV18 and TRBJ1-1; 7 bases align to TRBD1. With 3 bases clipped from V and 4 bases from J, the junction kept 5 bases outside the gene matches. This CDR3 contains 14 residues. CDR1 is KGHSH and CDR2 is LQKENI in the germline V gene. Variable domain in full (rest from reference TRBV18 and TRBJ1-1): NAGVMQNPRHLVRRRGQEARLRCSPMKGHSHVYWYRQLPEEGLKFMVYLQKENIIDESGMPKERFSAEFPKEGPSILRIQQVVRGDSAAYFCASSPRGGPTEAFFGQGTRLTVV.

This clone was seen a handful of times. The V gene is TRBV4-3, the J gene TRBJ2-3, with D possibly TRBD2 on 6 matching bases. The CDR3 has 16 amino acids. The V and J ends lost 1 base and 3 bases respectively, with 14 bases between them. Germline V gene data show CDR1 as LGHNA and CDR2 as YSLEER. In DNA form, the CDR3 reads TGCGCCAGCAGCCAAGGTTGGCGGGGAGAGACAGATACGCAGTATTTT. Its translation: CASSQGWRGETDTQYF.

This CDR3 is CASSPNKGRGYNEQFF. In DNA, the CDR3 is TGTGCCAGCAGCCCTAATAAAGGACGGGGGTACAATGAGCAGTTCTTC. The rearrangement uses TRBV11-2 and TRBJ2-1; tentatively, D is TRBD2 (6 bases). CDR3 size: 16 residues. CDR1 is SGHAT and CDR2 is FQNNGV in the germline V gene. Between the trimmed V and J ends, which lost 5 bases and 4 bases, there was a span of 18 bases.

The rearrangement joins TRBV5-6 to TRBJ1-4; the match to TRBD1 covers 8 bases. Germline lookup yields CDR1 SGHDT and CDR2 YYEEEE. CDR3 length: 15 residues. The ends lost 3 bases at V and 8 bases at J; junction bases unmatched: 9. This chain's CDR3 is CASSSPGQGGEKLFF. The CDR3 coding sequence is TGTGCCAGCAGCTCCCCTGGACAGGGAGGGGAAAAACTGTTTTTT.

The rearrangement joins TRBV19 to TRBJ1-2; D might be TRBD1 (5 bases). CDR1 and CDR2 from the germline V gene are LNHDA and SQIVND (reference sequence). The V end lost 5 bases, the J end lost 4 bases, and 23 bases lay between the germline ends. The CDR3 loop spans 17 amino acids. The CDR3 here is CASSGYVGGTVRYGYTF. The CDR3 bases are TGTGCCAGTAGTGGATATGTTGGAGGGACGGTTCGCTATGGCTACACCTTC.

The V gene is TRBV7-2, the J gene TRBJ2-7; D could derive from TRBD1 or TRBD2 (6 bases each). The CDR3 runs 19 residues. Trimming shortened V by 5 bases and J by 4 bases, and 30 bases separated the two germline ends. Germline loops: CDR1 SGHTA, CDR2 FQGNSA. CDR3 sequence: CASSLSRAGGFQRGYEQYF. The CDR3 DNA reads as TGTGCCAGCAGCCTCTCCAGAGCCGGGGGCTTCCAACGAGGTTACGAGCAGTACTTC. Full variable domain (outside the CDR3, taken from reference TRBV7-2 and TRBJ2-7): GAGVSQSPSNKVTEKGKDVELRCDPISGHTALYWYRQSLGQGLEFLIYFQGNSAPDKSGLPSDRFSAERTGGSVSTLTIQRTQQEDSAVYLCASSLSRAGGFQRGYEQYFGPGTRLTVT.